The clone carrying this T cell receptor beta chain appeared a single time. V was clipped by 0 bases and J by 7 bases, with 13 bases between them. The CDR3 consists of 15 residues. Germline loops: CDR1 GTSNPN, CDR2 SVGIG (reference sequence). The data belong to a study of cytomegalovirus exposure and HLA in healthy donors. The PCR ran on 60 Vbeta and 13 Jbeta primers. Only in-frame clones appear in the TCRdb table, and some are missing; sequencing was by immunoSEQ multiplex PCR. This sample has 65,000 or so clones, with around 80% found just once. This sequence originates from a girl aged 5 to 17 in good health and CMV-seropositive. The rearrangement links TRBV30 to TRBJ1-6, with D possibly TRBD1 on 5 matching bases. The sequencing input was PBMCs. The CDR3 coding sequence is TGTGCCTGGAGTGTATTGGGGCAGGGCAATTCACCCCTCCACTTT. This codes for CAWSVLGQGNSPLHF.